Listed here are 15 T cell receptor beta chains from one sample, sequenced in a study of vaccination effects on CD4 cells after COVID-19. The protocol was immunoSEQ multiplex PCR, while the TCRdb copy is restricted to in-frame clones and leaves out a portion. The table shows around 62,000 clones, with around 70% occurring only once. These receptors have no known antigen. Cells that had been cultured for roughly 9 days were the source of isolated CD4+ T cells. Everyone in the study got two shots of either the BNT162b2 or mRNA-1273 vaccine. This specimen consisted of CD4+ T cells from PBMCs cultured without peptide, obtained after COVID-19 vaccination. Receptor source: a human donor who received a COVID-19 vaccine.

The chain combines TRBV2 with TRBJ1-4, with a possible D match to TRBD1 (6 bases). The length of the CDR3 is 15 residues. From germline, CDR1 is SNHLY and CDR2 FYNNEI. V was shortened by 8 bases and J by 6 bases, with 19 bases between the two germline ends. The chain's CDR3 is CASRTDEKGYEKLFF. The CDR3 DNA sequence: TGTGCCAGCCGGACAGACGAAAAGGGTTATGAAAAACTGTTTTTT.

The chain recombines TRBV15 with TRBJ1-1; weak D call: TRBD1 (5 bases). From germline, CDR1 is LNHNV and CDR2 YYDKDF (reference sequence). The CDR3 has 11 amino acids. The ends were cut back, 8 bases at V and 12 bases at J, with 16 bases in the middle. The CDR3 reads CATARDGVSFF. As DNA, the CDR3 is TGTGCCACCGCCCGGGACGGGGTTTCTTTCTTT.

J is TRBJ1-2 and V is TRBV4-2; no clear D. There are 11 residues in the CDR3. Trimming pared 2 bases from V and 2 bases from J, leaving 0 bases between. Germline V CDR1 and CDR2: LGHNA, YNFKEQ. The CDR3 loop is CASSQNYGYTF. The CDR3 DNA sequence: TGTGCCAGCAGCCAAAACTATGGCTACACCTTC.

The rearrangement joins TRBV12-5 to TRBJ1-5; no definite D call. This CDR3 region has 14 residues. V dropped 0 bases and J dropped 5 bases, with 8 bases sitting between them. CDR1 is LGHNT and CDR2 is FRNRAP in the germline V gene. The CDR3 loop is CASGLVFGDQPQHF. The CDR3 DNA is TGTGCTAGTGGTTTGGTATTCGGCGATCAGCCCCAGCATTTT.

The V gene is TRBV4-3, the J gene TRBJ2-2; unclear D gene. Germline V gene lookup returns CDR1 LGHNA and CDR2 YSLEER. Trimming shortened V by 0 bases and J by 8 bases, and 7 bases separated the two germline ends. CDR3 length: 13 residues. The CDR3 DNA sequence: TGCGCCAGCAGCCAAGAGAAAACGGGGGAGCTGTTTTTT. Translated, it gives CASSQEKTGELFF.

The J gene is TRBJ2-3, the V gene TRBV18; D ambiguous. The length of the CDR3 is 13 residues. V lost 0 bases, J lost 4 bases, and 5 bases lay in between. Germline CDR1 reads KGHSH; CDR2 reads LQKENI. The CDR3 region has the DNA TGTGCCAGCTCACCACCGCCCCCAGATACGCAGTATTTT. It specifies CASSPPPPDTQYF.

The chain is built from TRBV15 and TRBJ1-3; D not certain. Germline values: CDR1 LNHNV, CDR2 YYDKDF (reference sequence). Trimming cost V 5 bases and J 2 bases, with 16 bases left between them. CDR3 length: 16 amino acids. The CDR3 spells CATSLYLDTPGNTIYF. CDR3 DNA: TGTGCCACCAGCCTCTATCTCGACACTCCTGGAAACACCATATATTTT.

This rearrangement joins TRBV5-6 to TRBJ2-2, with D unclear. There are 16 residues in the CDR3. Trimming shortened V by 4 bases and J by 0 bases, and 13 bases separated the two germline ends. Germline V gene sequence: CDR1 SGHDT, CDR2 YYEEEE. CDR3 nucleotide sequence: TGTGCCAGCAGCCCTTCGGATACCGCGAACACCGGGGAGCTGTTTTTT. Its protein product is CASSPSDTANTGELFF. Variable domain in full (rest from reference TRBV5-6 and TRBJ2-2): DAGVTQSPTHLIKTRGQQVTLRCSPKSGHDTVSWYQQALGQGPQFIFQYYEEEERQRGNFPDRFSGHQFPNYSSELNVNALLLGDSALYLCASSPSDTANTGELFFGEGSRLTVL.

The chain couples TRBV5-1 to TRBJ2-1, with 10 bases identical to TRBD2. The CDR3 runs 15 residues. Germline V gives CDR1 SGHRS, CDR2 YFSETQ. The J segment lost 10 bases and the V segment lost 7 bases, leaving 14 bases of the junction unmatched. The CDR3 is CASRLFTSGEGEQFF. Written as DNA, the CDR3 is TGCGCCAGCCGTTTGTTCACTAGCGGGGAAGGGGAGCAGTTCTTC. The whole variable domain, filled in from reference TRBV5-1 and TRBJ2-1, reads KAGVTQTPRYLIKTRGQQVTLSCSPISGHRSVSWYQQTPGQGLQFLFEYFSETQRNKGNFPGRFSGRQFSNSRSEMNVSTLELGDSALYLCASRLFTSGEGEQFFGPGTRLTVL.

The gene calls are TRBV18 and TRBJ1-4, with no clear D. Trimming removed 4 bases from V and 7 bases from J, with 10 bases in between. The germline gives CDR1 KGHSH, CDR2 LQKENI. CDR3 length: 13 residues. The DNA of the CDR3 is TGTGCCAGCTCACAAGGGCATGGTGAAAAACTGTTTTTT. Its protein is CASSQGHGEKLFF.

V is TRBV12-3 or TRBV12-4 and J is TRBJ2-5; unclear D gene. This CDR3 spans 13 amino acids. Trimming left V 2 bases short and J 3 bases short, with 7 bases between. The CDR3 reads CASSLYSEETQYF. CDR3 DNA: TGTGCCAGCAGTTTATACTCGGAAGAGACCCAGTACTTC.

The chain uses TRBV7-3 and TRBJ2-3; D remains unclear. This CDR3 comprises 15 residues. CDR1 SGHTA and CDR2 FQGTGA come from the germline V gene. V was shortened by 0 bases and J by 2 bases, with 9 bases between the two germline ends. This chain's CDR3 is CASSLTFAFTDTQYF. CDR3 DNA: TGTGCCAGCAGCTTAACGTTCGCTTTCACAGATACGCAGTATTTT.

The chain joins TRBV20-1 to TRBJ1-1; no clear D gene. The germline CDR1 and CDR2 sequences are DFQATT and SNEGSKA (reference sequence). CDR3 length equals 8 residues. The V gene lost 5 bases and the J gene lost 11 bases, with 6 bases spanning the gap. The CDR3 spells CSADGAFF. CDR3 DNA: TGCAGTGCTGATGGGGCTTTCTTT.

The count of this clone is one. CDR3 sequence: CASSRQGASEAFF. In DNA form, the CDR3 reads TGTGCCAGCAGCCGCCAGGGGGCCTCCGAAGCTTTCTTT. The chain is built from TRBV5-6 and TRBJ1-1; TRBD1 aligns across 8 bases. The V and J ends lost 4 bases and 8 bases, in that order; junction bases with no gene match: 7. The CDR3 spans 13 residues. The germline CDR1 and CDR2 sequences are SGHDT and YYEEEE.

This chain joins TRBV12-3 or TRBV12-4 and TRBJ1-1; D gene uncertain. V was shortened by 7 bases and J by 0 bases, with 9 bases between the two germline ends. The CDR3 runs to 13 residues. This chain's CDR3 is CASTNYLNTEAFF. Written as DNA, the CDR3 is TGTGCCAGCACTAATTACCTGAACACTGAAGCTTTCTTT.